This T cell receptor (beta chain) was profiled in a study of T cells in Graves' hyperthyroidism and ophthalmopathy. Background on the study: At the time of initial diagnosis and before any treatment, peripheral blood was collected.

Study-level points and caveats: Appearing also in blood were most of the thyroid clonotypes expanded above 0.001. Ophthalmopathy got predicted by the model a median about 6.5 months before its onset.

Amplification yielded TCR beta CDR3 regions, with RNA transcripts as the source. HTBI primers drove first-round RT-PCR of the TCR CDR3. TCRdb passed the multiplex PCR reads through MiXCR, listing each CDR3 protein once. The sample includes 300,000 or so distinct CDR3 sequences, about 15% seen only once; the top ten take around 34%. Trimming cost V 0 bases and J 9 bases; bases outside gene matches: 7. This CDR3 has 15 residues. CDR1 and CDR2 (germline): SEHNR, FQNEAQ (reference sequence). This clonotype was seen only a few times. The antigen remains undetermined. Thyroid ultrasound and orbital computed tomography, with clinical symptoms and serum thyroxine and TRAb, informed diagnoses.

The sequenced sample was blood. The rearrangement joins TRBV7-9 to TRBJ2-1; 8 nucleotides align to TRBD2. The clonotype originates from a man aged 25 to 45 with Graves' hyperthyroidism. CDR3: CASSLAAGSGTEQFF. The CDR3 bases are TGTGCCAGCAGCTTAGCGGCAGGTAGCGGGACTGAGCAGTTCTTC.